Listed below are T cell receptor beta chains from one sample, sequenced in a study of cytomegalovirus exposure and HLA in healthy donors. Some clones are missing from TCRdb's copy, which holds only in-frame ones; the method was immunoSEQ multiplex PCR. The sample has 200,000 to 250,000 clones; more than 60% are singletons. The sequenced material came from PBMCs. The receptors were gathered from a man aged 50-59 years in good health and CMV-seronegative. Both conserved end residues are part of each CDR3. A D gene is named only where the DNA matches it firmly. The listing skips clone size in some rows; elsewhere it reads once, few, many or a size class.

D gene	V gene	J gene	clone size	CDR3 protein	CDR3 DNA
.	TRBV28	TRBJ2-7	once	CASSSVGRSSYEQYF	TGTGCCAGCAGCTCCGTGGGGCGGTCCTCCTACGAGCAGTACTTC
TRBD1	TRBV18	TRBJ2-5	.	CASSPGQGQGTQYF	TGTGCCAGCTCGCCGGGACAGGGGCAGGGGACCCAGTACTTC
TRBD1	TRBV7-9	TRBJ1-4	.	CASSSSRTGGGEKLFF	TGTGCCAGCAGCTCCTCGAGGACAGGAGGGGGTGAAAAACTGTTTTTT
TRBD1	TRBV15	TRBJ1-4	.	CATSRGDRGREKLFF	TGTGCCACCAGCAGGGGTGACAGGGGGCGAGAAAAACTGTTTTTT
.	TRBV7-8	TRBJ2-2	.	CASSLETRARTGELFF	TGTGCCAGCAGCTTAGAGACCAGGGCTCGCACCGGGGAGCTGTTTTTT
.	TRBV19	TRBJ1-2	.	CASRLLAGYYGYTF	TGTGCCAGTAGACTATTGGCAGGGTACTATGGCTACACCTTC
.	TRBV18	TRBJ2-7	.	CASSPPQRALNEQYF	TGTGCCAGTTCACCACCACAGAGGGCGTTGAACGAGCAGTACTTC
.	TRBV5-8	TRBJ1-5	.	CASSFPDSFGQPQHF	TGTGCCAGCAGCTTCCCGGACAGTTTTGGTCAGCCCCAGCATTTT
TRBD2	TRBV27	TRBJ2-7	.	CASSLTPGLAGAYEQYF	TGTGCCAGCAGTTTAACGCCTGGACTAGCGGGAGCCTACGAGCAGTACTTC
.	TRBV19	TRBJ2-1	few	CASSMIGGSYNEQFF	TGTGCCAGTAGTATGATAGGGGGCTCCTACAATGAGCAGTTCTTC
TRBD2	TRBV30	TRBJ2-7	few	CASRSSGSEQYF	TGTGCCTCGAGGTCTAGCGGGAGCGAGCAGTACTTC
.	TRBV28	TRBJ2-7	.	CASSFPVGALGQSVYEQYF	TGTGCCAGCAGTTTTCCTGTGGGGGCCTTAGGCCAGTCGGTCTACGAGCAGTACTTC
TRBD2	TRBV13	TRBJ2-3	few	CASSLSGRAGDTQYF	TGTGCCAGCAGCTTAAGCGGGAGGGCCGGAGATACGCAGTATTTT
.	TRBV2	TRBJ1-1	once	CASGPRGGEAFF	TGTGCCAGCGGCCCCAGGGGCGGGGAAGCTTTCTTT
TRBD1	TRBV28	TRBJ1-2	.	CASSSGTGWDGYTF	TGTGCCAGCAGTTCCGGGACAGGATGGGATGGCTACACCTTC
TRBD1	TRBV28	TRBJ1-1	.	CASTPGQWNTEAFF	TGTGCCAGCACCCCGGGACAGTGGAACACTGAAGCTTTCTTT
.	TRBV13	TRBJ2-2	.	CASSLRGENTGELFF	TGTGCCAGCAGCCTCAGGGGGGAGAACACCGGGGAGCTGTTTTTT
TRBD1	TRBV29-1	TRBJ2-2	.	CSVDHRGGTGELFF	TGCAGCGTTGATCACAGGGGCGGCACCGGGGAGCTGTTTTTT
TRBD1	TRBV10-2	TRBJ1-1	.	CASSEGDRWAFF	TGCGCCAGCAGTGAAGGGGACAGATGGGCTTTCTTT
.	TRBV5-1	TRBJ2-7	.	CASRAGNSYEQYF	TGCGCCAGCAGGGCAGGGAACTCCTACGAGCAGTACTTC
TRBD1	TRBV19	TRBJ2-7	.	CASRGGQVNYEQYF	TGTGCCAGTAGGGGGGGACAGGTCAACTACGAGCAGTACTTC
.	TRBV9	TRBJ2-7	.	CASSGNPTGESNEQYF	TGTGCCAGCAGCGGAAACCCCACGGGGGAGAGCAACGAGCAGTACTTC
TRBD1	TRBV19	TRBJ1-1	few	CASGNRGGGNTEAFF	TGTGCCAGTGGAAACAGGGGGGGAGGGAACACTGAAGCTTTCTTT
.	TRBV7-3	TRBJ1-1	.	CASSSDRRGKGTEAFF	TGTGCCAGCAGCTCCGATCGCAGGGGAAAAGGCACTGAAGCTTTCTTT
TRBD2	TRBV5-1	TRBJ2-5	.	CASSLEVAGGVETQYF	TGCGCCAGCAGCTTGGAAGTAGCGGGAGGGGTGGAGACCCAGTACTTC
.	TRBV4-1	TRBJ2-7	.	CASSQGQSSYEQYF	TGCGCCAGCAGCCAGGGGCAGAGCTCCTACGAGCAGTACTTC
TRBD1	TRBV28	TRBJ2-7	.	CASTGTGGVGRAYEQYF	TGTGCCAGCACCGGGACAGGGGGCGTCGGGAGGGCCTACGAGCAGTACTTC
.	TRBV29-1	TRBJ2-6	.	CSVTPRGAGSGANGLTF	TGCAGCGTCACCCCCCGGGGGGCAGGGTCTGGGGCCAACGGCCTGACTTTC
TRBD1	TRBV7-2	TRBJ2-7	.	CASSLEDRGRYEQYF	TGTGCCAGCAGCTTGGAAGACAGGGGGAGATACGAGCAGTACTTC
.	TRBV15	TRBJ1-5	.	CATSKGGPQHF	TGTGCCACCAGCAAGGGAGGGCCCCAGCATTTT
TRBD2	TRBV11-3	TRBJ2-1	.	CASSLTSGLAEQFF	TGTGCCAGCAGCTTAACTAGCGGGTTGGCTGAGCAGTTCTTC
.	TRBV30	TRBJ2-6	.	CAWSVSQVGANVLTF	TGTGCCTGGAGTGTATCCCAGGTTGGGGCCAACGTCCTGACTTTC
TRBD1	TRBV27	TRBJ1-5	few	CASSPTGRAGNQPQHF	TGTGCCAGCAGTCCGACAGGGCGGGCGGGAAATCAGCCCCAGCATTTT
.	TRBV7-2	TRBJ2-5	.	CASSFQGGQETQYF	TGTGCCAGCAGCTTTCAGGGGGGCCAAGAGACCCAGTACTTC
TRBD1	TRBV6-5	TRBJ2-3	.	CASSYRGRTDTQYF	TGTGCCAGCAGCTACAGGGGGCGAACAGATACGCAGTATTTT
.	TRBV7-9	TRBJ2-7	.	CASSLYASYEQYF	TGTGCCAGCAGCTTATACGCGAGCTACGAGCAGTACTTC